A selection of T cell receptor beta chains follows, all from one sample in a study of beta chain features in type 1 diabetes. Profiling relied on immunoSEQ multiplex PCR, and the TCRdb table lists in-frame clones only, not all of them. Here the sample spans some 330,000 clones, approximately 12% being singletons. Sequencing input: naive CD4+ T cells from blood. The receptor set was obtained from a woman aged 18 to 35 with type 1 diabetes. CDR3s include the opening cysteine and the closing phenylalanine or tryptophan. Size is omitted from some rows. Given values are once, few, many or a class for expanded clones.

cdr3_length clone_size v_call cdr3_aa
14 few TRBV29-1 CSVLPGLAGDEQFF
14 few TRBV10-3 CAIRTREGLGEQYF
18 . TRBV7-2 CASSTGLAGGIVYNEQFF
15 . TRBV7-9 CASSLNGQMNTEAFF
15 . TRBV2 CASRGLGVTGNTIYF
13 . TRBV23-1 CASLTARGYGYTF
12 few TRBV6-6 CASSYTVGEQYF
14 . TRBV11-3 CASSEPSGRYGYTF
13 few TRBV28 CASSFTGQRGYTF
10 few TRBV29-1 CSVVLGRQFF
17 once TRBV7-2 CASSLWGGAGVVNEQYF
16 few TRBV7-9 CASSLRQGGAGNTIYF
14 . TRBV29-1 CSVVASGRTDTQYF
14 once TRBV19 CASRVSSGSGEQFF
14 . TRBV27 CASSPIGAGDEQFF
18 . TRBV4-3 CASSRRARGGTGTGELFF